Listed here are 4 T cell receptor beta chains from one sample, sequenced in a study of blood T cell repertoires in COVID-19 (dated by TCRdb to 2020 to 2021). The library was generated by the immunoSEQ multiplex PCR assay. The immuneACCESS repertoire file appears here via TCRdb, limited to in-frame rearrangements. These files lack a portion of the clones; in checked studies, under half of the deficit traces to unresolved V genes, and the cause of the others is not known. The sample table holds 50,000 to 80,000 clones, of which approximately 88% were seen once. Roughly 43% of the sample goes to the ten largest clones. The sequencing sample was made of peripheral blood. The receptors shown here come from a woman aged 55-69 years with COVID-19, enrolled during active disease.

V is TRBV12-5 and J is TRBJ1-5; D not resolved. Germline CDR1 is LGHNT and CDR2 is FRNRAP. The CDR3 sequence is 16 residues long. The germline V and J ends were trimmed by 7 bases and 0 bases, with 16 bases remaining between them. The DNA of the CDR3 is TGTGCTAGTGCCCCTGGAGTTGACTATAGCAATCAGCCCCAGCATTTT. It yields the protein CASAPGVDYSNQPQHF. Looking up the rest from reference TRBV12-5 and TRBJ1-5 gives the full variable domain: DARVTQTPRHKVTEMGQEVTMRCQPILGHNTVFWYRQTMMQGLELLAYFRNRAPLDDSGMPKDRFSAEMPDATLATLKIQPSEPRDSAVYFCASAPGVDYSNQPQHFGDGTRLSIL.

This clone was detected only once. The CDR3 DNA reads TGTGCCAGCAGCTTAGGTTACGGCGAGCAGTACTTC. Residues: CASSLGYGEQYF. The J gene is TRBJ2-7, the V gene TRBV7-9, with no clear D. Germline-derived CDR1 and CDR2 are SEHNR and FQNEAQ (reference sequence). CDR3 size: 12 residues. The V end lost 1 base, the J end lost 6 bases, and 7 bases lay between the germline ends.

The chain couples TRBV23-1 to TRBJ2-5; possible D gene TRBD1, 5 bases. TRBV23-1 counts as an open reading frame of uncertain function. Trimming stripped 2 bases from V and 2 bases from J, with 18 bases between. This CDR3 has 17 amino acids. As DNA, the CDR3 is TGCGCCAGCAGTCAAATCTGCAGGGCCCTCCGTCAAGAGACCCAGTACTTC. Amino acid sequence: CASSQICRALRQETQYF.

CDR3 nucleotides: TGTGCCAGCAGTTGGCAGGGAAAAGAAAAACTGTTTTTT. This codes for CASSWQGKEKLFF. The J gene is TRBJ1-4, the V gene TRBV27; D is perhaps TRBD1 (5 bases). Trimming took off 4 bases at V and 8 bases at J, with 11 bases between the two ends. Germline V gene sequence: CDR1 MNHEY, CDR2 SMNVEV (reference sequence). This CDR3 spans 13 amino acids.